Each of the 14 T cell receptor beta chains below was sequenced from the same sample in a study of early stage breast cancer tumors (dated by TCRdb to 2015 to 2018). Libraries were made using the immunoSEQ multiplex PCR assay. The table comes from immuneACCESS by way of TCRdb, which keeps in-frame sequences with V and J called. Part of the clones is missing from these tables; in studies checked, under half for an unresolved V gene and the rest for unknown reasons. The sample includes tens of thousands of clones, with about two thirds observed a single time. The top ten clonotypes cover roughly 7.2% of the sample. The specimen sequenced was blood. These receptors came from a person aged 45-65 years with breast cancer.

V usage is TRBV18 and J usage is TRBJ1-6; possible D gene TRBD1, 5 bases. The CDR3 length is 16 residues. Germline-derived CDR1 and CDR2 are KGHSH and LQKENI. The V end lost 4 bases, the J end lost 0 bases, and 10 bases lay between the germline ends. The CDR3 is CASSRQSSSYNSPLHF. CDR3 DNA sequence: TGTGCCAGCTCACGACAGTCTAGCTCCTATAATTCACCCCTCCACTTT.

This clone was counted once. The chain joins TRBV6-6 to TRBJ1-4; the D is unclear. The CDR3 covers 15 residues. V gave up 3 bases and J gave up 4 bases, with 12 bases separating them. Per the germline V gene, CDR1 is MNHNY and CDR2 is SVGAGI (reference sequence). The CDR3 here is CASSYSWLRNEKLFF. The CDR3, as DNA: TGTGCCAGCAGTTATTCTTGGCTTCGTAATGAAAAACTGTTTTTT.

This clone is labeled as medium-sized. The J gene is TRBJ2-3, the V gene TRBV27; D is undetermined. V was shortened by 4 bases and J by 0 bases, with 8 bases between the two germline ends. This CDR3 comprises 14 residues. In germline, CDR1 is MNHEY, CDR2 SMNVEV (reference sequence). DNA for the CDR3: TGTGCCAGCAGTTCTGGCGGCAGCACAGATACGCAGTATTTT. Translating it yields CASSSGGSTDTQYF.

Here the CDR3 DNA reads TGTGCCATCAGTGTGGGACAGCCTTCCTCGAACACTGAAGCTTTCTTT. Its translation is CAISVGQPSSNTEAFF. V usage is TRBV10-3 and J usage is TRBJ1-1; 7 bases fit TRBD1. Germline lookup yields CDR1 ENHRY and CDR2 SYGVKD. The CDR3 contains 16 residues. Trimming at V came to 4 bases and at J to 1 base, leaving 9 bases not matched to a gene.

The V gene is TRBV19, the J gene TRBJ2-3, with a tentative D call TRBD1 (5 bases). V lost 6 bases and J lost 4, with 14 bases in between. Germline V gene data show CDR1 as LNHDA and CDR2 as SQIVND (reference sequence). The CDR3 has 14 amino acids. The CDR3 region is CASSTTLGADTQYF. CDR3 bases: TGTGCCAGTAGCACTACGTTAGGGGCAGATACGCAGTATTTT. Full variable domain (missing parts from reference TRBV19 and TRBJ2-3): DGGITQSPKYLFRKEGQNVTLSCEQNLNHDAMYWYRQDPGQGLRLIYYSQIVNDFQKGDIAEGYSVSREKKESFPLTVTSAQKNPTAFYLCASSTTLGADTQYFGPGTRLTVL.

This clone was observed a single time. The CDR3 region is CASSLPGQGARDEQYF. The CDR3 bases are TGTGCCAGCAGTTTACCGGGACAGGGGGCGCGGGACGAGCAGTACTTC. J is TRBJ2-7 and V is TRBV28; 12 nucleotides align to TRBD1. V trimming: 2 bases; J trimming: 5 bases; junction bases outside the gene matches: 7. The length of the CDR3 is 16 residues. The V gene's germline CDR1 is MDHEN and CDR2 SYDVKM.

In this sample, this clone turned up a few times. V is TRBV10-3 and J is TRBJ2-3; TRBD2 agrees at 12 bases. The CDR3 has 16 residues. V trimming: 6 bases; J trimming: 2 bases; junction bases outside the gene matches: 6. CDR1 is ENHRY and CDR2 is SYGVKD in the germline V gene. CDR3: CAIRGRLAGVTDTQYF. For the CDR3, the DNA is TGTGCCATCAGGGGTCGACTAGCGGGAGTCACAGATACGCAGTATTTT.

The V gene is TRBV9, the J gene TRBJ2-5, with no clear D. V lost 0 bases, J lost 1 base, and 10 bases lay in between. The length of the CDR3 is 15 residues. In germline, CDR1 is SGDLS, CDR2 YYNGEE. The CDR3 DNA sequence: TGTGCCAGCAGCGTAGCTCCGGGTCGCCAAGAGACCCAGTACTTC. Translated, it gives CASSVAPGRQETQYF.

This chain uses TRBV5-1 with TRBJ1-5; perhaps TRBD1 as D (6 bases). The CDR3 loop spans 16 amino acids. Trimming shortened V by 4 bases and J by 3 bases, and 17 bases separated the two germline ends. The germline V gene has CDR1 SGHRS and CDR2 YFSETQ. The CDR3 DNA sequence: TGCGCCAGCAGCCCGGGACACGGAGATTCCAATCAGCCCCAGCATTTT. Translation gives CASSPGHGDSNQPQHF.

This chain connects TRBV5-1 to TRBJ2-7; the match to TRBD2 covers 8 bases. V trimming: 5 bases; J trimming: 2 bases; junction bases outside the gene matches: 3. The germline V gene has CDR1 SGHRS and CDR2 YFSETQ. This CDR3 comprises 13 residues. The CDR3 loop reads CASRGLGTYEQYF. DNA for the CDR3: TGCGCCAGCAGGGGACTAGGGACCTACGAGCAGTACTTC.

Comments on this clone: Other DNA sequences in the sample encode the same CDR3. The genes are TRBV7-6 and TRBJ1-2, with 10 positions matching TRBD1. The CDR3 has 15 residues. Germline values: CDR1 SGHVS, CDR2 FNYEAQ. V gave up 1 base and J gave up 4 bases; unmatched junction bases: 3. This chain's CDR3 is CASSLGGTGAYGYTF. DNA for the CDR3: TGTGCCAGCAGCTTAGGAGGGACAGGGGCCTATGGCTACACCTTC.

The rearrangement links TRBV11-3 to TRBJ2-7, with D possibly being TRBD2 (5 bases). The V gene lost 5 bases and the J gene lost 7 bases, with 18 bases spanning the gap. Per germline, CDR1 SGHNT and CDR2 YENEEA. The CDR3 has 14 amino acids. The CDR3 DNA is TGTGCCAGCAGCCCCGCCGGGATCCTTAAGGAGCAGTACTTC. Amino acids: CASSPAGILKEQYF.

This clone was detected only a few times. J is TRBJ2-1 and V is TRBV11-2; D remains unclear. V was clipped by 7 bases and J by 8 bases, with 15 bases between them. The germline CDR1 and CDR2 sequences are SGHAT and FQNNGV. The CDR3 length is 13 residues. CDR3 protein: CASTLGRFDEQFF. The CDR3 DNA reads TGTGCCAGCACGCTAGGTCGGTTTGATGAGCAGTTCTTC.

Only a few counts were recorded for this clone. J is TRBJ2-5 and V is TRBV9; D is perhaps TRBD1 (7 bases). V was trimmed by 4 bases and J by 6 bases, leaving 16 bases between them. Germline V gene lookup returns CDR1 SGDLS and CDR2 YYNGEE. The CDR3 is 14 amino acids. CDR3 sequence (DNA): TGTGCCAGCAGCCCCGGACAGGCGGGGAAGACCCAGTACTTC. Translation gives CASSPGQAGKTQYF.